The clone carrying this T cell receptor (beta chain) was observed a few times. The antigen is not known. This sample is part of a study of blood T cells in healthy people across ages. General observations from the study: Investigators viewed diversity estimates from one million T cells as underestimates, the study reported.

A sample-barcoded 5' primer and a J-beta primer mix were used in a second PCR of roughly 6 to 11 cycles. Via MiXCR, TCRdb re-called the 5' RACE reads, giving one row per CDR3 protein. The data contain fewer than 2,000,000 distinct CDR3 sequences, roughly 32% of them seen just once; the ten biggest clones take up 11%. The CDR3 sequence is 14 residues long. The ends lost 8 bases at V and 3 bases at J; junction bases unmatched: 8. Germline V gene lookup returns CDR1 LGHDT and CDR2 YNNKEL (reference sequence). J is TRBJ2-5 and V is TRBV3-1; 8 bases map to TRBD2. Sequenced material: blood. The TCR originated in a woman in her 30s in good health. CDR3 residues: CASARGAVKETQYF. Written as DNA, the CDR3 is TGTGCCAGCGCGCGGGGGGCCGTAAAAGAGACCCAGTACTTC.